This TCR beta chain was obtained from a study of shared clonotypes between healthy human individuals. Across the study: A couple of women and a few men aged 18 to 49 made up the donors.

Worth noting for this clone: The antigen is not known.

Naive CD4+ cells were CD45RA-selected; the remaining cells were memory. CDR1 is MRHNA, CDR2 SNTAGT, per germline. This CDR3 is 13 amino acids long. Trimming removed 6 bases from V and 6 bases from J, with 11 bases in between. Study-level results: Relative to memory subsets, naive subsets generally showed larger estimated richness.

Methods used by the authors: Junction-only sequences produced by ImmunoSEQ had no quality scores, so filtering differed. The table came from immunoSEQ multiplex PCR; TCRdb's copy has only in-frame clones and leaves some out. V and J calls plus clone size are reproduced from that table; the DNA served to infer D and trimming. The sample has fewer than 400,000 clones, roughly 70% seen once. The sequenced sample consisted of memory CD4+ T cells sorted from blood. Subset here: CD45RA-negative fraction. This TCR was recovered from a man aged 25 to 45 in good health. The chain combines TRBV6-4 with TRBJ2-2; D remains unclear. CDR3 in amino acids: CASSLTLAGELFF. The CDR3 DNA reads TGTGCCAGCAGCCTCACCCTCGCCGGGGAGCTGTTTTTT.